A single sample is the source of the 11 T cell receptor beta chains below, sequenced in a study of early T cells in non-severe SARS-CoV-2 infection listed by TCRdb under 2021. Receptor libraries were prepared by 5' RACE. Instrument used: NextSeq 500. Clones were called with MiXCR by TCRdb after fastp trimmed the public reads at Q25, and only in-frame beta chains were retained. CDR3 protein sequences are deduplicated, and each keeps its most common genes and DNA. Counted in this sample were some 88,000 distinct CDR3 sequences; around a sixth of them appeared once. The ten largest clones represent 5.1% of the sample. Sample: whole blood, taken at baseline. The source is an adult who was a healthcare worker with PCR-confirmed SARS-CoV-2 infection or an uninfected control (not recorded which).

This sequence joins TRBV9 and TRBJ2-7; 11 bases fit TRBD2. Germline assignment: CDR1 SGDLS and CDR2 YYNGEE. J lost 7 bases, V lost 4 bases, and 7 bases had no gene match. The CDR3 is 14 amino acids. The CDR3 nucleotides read TGTGCCAGCAGCCCTAGCGGGAGGCCCGCGGAGCAGTACTTC. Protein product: CASSPSGRPAEQYF.

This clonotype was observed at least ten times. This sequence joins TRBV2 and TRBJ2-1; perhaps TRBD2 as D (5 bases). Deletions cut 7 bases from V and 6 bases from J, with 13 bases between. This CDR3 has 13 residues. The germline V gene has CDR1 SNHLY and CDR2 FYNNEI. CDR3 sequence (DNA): TGTGCCAGCAACCTAGCTAGCAGCAATGAGCAGTTCTTC. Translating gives CASNLASSNEQFF. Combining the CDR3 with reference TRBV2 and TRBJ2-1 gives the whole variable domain EPEVTQTPSHQVTQMGQEVILRCVPISNHLYFYWYRQILGQKVEFLVSFYNNEISEKSEIFDDQFSVERPDGSNFTLKIRSTKLEDSAMYFCASNLASSNEQFFGPGTRLTVL.

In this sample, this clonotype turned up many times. The CDR3 region is CASSQGEGLDTGELFF. The CDR3 DNA reads as TGTGCCAGCAGCCAAGGCGAGGGACTAGACACCGGGGAGCTGTTTTTT. The chain is built from TRBV4-2 and TRBJ2-2, with 8 nucleotides matching TRBD2. The CDR3 covers 16 residues. From germline, CDR1 is LGHNA and CDR2 YNFKEQ. J was trimmed by 3 bases and V by 1 base; bases with no gene match: 4.

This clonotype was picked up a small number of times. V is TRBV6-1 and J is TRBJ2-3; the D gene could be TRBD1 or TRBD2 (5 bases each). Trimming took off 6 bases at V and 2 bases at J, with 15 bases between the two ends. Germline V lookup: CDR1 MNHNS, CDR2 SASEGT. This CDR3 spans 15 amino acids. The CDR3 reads CASRIEGGTTDTQYF. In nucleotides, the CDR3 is TGTGCCAGCAGAATTGAAGGTGGGACCACAGATACGCAGTATTTT.

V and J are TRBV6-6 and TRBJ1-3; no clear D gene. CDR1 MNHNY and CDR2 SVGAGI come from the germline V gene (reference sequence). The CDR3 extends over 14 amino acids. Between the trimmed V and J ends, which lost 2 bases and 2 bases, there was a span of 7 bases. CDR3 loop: CASSYQVAGNTIYF. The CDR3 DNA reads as TGTGCCAGCAGTTACCAGGTAGCTGGAAACACCATATATTTT.

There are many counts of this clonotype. CDR3 region: CASSPDPRDEQYF. The CDR3 coding sequence is TGTGCCAGCAGCCCGGACCCCAGGGACGAGCAGTACTTC. V gene TRBV7-2 combines with J gene TRBJ2-7, with a weak D call TRBD1 (5 bases). The CDR3 spans 13 residues. Trimming removed 5 bases from V and 5 bases from J, with 13 bases in between. CDR1 and CDR2 from the germline V gene are SGHTA and FQGNSA.

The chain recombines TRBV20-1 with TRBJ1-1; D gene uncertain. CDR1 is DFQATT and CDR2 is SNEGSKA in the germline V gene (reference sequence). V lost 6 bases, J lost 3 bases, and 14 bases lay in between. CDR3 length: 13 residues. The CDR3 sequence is CSAGRWEDTEAFF. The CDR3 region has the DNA TGCAGTGCCGGGAGATGGGAGGACACTGAAGCTTTCTTT.

CDR3 DNA: TGCAGTGCTAGAGATCGAAAGCGGGGTTACAATGAGCAGTTCTTC. This translates into CSARDRKRGYNEQFF. The V call is TRBV20-1, the J call TRBJ2-1, with TRBD2 matching 7 bases. Germline V CDR1 and CDR2: DFQATT, SNEGSKA (reference sequence). The junction had 6 bases not matched to a gene; V was cut back by 0 bases and J by 4 bases. The CDR3 runs to 15 residues.

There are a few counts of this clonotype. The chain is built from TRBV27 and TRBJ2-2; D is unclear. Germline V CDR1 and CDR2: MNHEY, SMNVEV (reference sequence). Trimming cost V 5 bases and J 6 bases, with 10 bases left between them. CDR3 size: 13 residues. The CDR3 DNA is TGTGCCAGCAGTCAAGGGATGGCCGGGGAGCTGTTTTTT. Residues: CASSQGMAGELFF.

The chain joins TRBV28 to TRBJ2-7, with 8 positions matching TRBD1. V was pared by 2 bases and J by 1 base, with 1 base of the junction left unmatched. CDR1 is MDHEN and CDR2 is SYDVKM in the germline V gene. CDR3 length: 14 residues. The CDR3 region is CASSLDRGSYEQYF. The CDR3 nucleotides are TGTGCCAGCAGTTTAGACAGGGGTTCCTACGAGCAGTACTTC.

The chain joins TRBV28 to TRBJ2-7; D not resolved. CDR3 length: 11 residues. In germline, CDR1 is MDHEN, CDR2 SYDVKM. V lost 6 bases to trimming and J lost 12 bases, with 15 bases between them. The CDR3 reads CASSSRPQLYF. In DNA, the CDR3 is TGTGCCAGCAGCTCTCGGCCCCAGCTGTACTTC.